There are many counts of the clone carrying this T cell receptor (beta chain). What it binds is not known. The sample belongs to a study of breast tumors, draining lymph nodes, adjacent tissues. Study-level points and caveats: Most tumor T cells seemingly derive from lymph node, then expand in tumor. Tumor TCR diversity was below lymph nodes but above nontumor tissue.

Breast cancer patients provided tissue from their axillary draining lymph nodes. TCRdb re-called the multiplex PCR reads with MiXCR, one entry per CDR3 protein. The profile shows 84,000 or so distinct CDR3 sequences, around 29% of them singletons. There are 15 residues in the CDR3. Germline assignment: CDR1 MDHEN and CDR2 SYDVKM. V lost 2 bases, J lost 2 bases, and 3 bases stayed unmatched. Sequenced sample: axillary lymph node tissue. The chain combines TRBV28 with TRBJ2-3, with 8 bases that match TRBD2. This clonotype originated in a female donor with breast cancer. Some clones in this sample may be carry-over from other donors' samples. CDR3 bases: TGTGCCAGCAGTTTACCTAGCGGGCTCACAGATACGCAGTATTTT. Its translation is CASSLPSGLTDTQYF. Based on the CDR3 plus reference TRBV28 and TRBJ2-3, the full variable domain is DVKVTQSSRYLVKRTGEKVFLECVQDMDHENMFWYRQDPGLGLRLIYFSYDVKMKEKGDIPEGYSVSREKKERFSLILESASTNQTSMYLCASSLPSGLTDTQYFGPGTRLTVL.